The rows below give T cell receptor beta chains drawn from one sample of a study of identifying expanded T cells in peripheral blood. Sequencing was performed with immunoSEQ multiplex PCR; in TCRdb, only in-frame clones are kept and a portion is missing. The sample contains approximately 50,000 clones, approximately 79% of which appear only once. The sequencing sample was made of blood. The receptors come from a person aged 18 to 70 in good health. CDR3s include the opening cysteine and the closing phenylalanine or tryptophan. The order of the fields is V gene, clone size, D gene, J gene, CDR3 protein, CDR3 DNA. D genes are given only for firm matches. Size is stated for part of the rows, as once, few or many counts, or as a class when the clone is expanded.

>TRBV5-4|-|TRBD2|TRBJ2-5
CASSDTRLAGENQYF
TGTGCCAGCAGCGATACGAGACTAGCGGGAGAGAACCAGTACTTC
>TRBV6-1|-|TRBD1|TRBJ2-1
CASSNRDREGNEQFF
TGTGCCAGCAGTAACCGGGACAGGGAAGGGAATGAGCAGTTCTTC
>TRBV6-1|-|-|TRBJ1-1
CASSEGSYSVTEAFF
TGTGCCAGCAGTGAAGGATCCTATAGTGTCACTGAAGCTTTCTTT
>TRBV5-8|-|-|TRBJ1-4
CASSLSGVGNEKLFF
TGTGCCAGCAGCTTATCGGGCGTGGGGAATGAAAAACTGTTTTTT
>TRBV6-5|few|-|TRBJ2-2
CASSRTASGELFF
TGTGCCAGCAGTCGGACCGCTAGCGGGGAGCTGTTTTTT
>TRBV7-3|-|-|TRBJ2-2
CASSFSGNTGELFF
TGTGCCAGCAGCTTTAGCGGGAACACCGGGGAGCTGTTTTTT
>TRBV7-7|-|TRBD1|TRBJ2-1
CASSPSRGRRTANYNEQFF
TGTGCCAGCAGCCCCAGTAGGGGGCGCCGGACAGCGAACTACAATGAGCAGTTCTTC
>TRBV7-9|-|TRBD1|TRBJ2-1
CASSLSGLGQGAREQFF
TGTGCCAGCAGCTTATCTGGACTGGGACAGGGGGCGCGGGAGCAGTTCTTC
>TRBV14|-|-|TRBJ2-2
CASSRRSGATGELFF
TGTGCCAGCAGCCGACGATCAGGGGCCACCGGGGAGCTGTTTTTT
>TRBV5-1|few|-|TRBJ1-2
CASSLDIVWGGYTF
TGCGCCAGCAGCTTGGATATTGTATGGGGCGGCTACACCTTC
>TRBV29-1|-|-|TRBJ1-2
CSAMNGFNSGYTF
TGCAGCGCAATGAATGGGTTTAACAGTGGCTACACCTTC
>TRBV6-5|-|-|TRBJ1-2
CASSYSGGGYTF
TGTGCCAGCAGTTACTCGGGGGGCGGCTACACCTTC
>TRBV2|once|-|TRBJ2-7
CASSEALSTGYEQYF
TGTGCCAGCAGTGAAGCGCTTTCGACTGGCTACGAGCAGTACTTC
>TRBV30|once|-|TRBJ2-5
CAWSGGSQETQYF
TGTGCCTGGAGTGGGGGGAGCCAAGAGACCCAGTACTTC
>TRBV9|-|-|TRBJ1-1
CASSPTSNTEAFF
TGTGCCAGCAGCCCTACATCGAACACTGAAGCTTTCTTT
>TRBV5-1|-|TRBD2|TRBJ2-5
CASSLAPSGSGETQYF
TGCGCCAGCAGCTTGGCCCCTAGCGGGAGTGGGGAGACCCAGTACTTC
>TRBV7-2|-|-|TRBJ1-2
CASSPERGPTNYGYTF
TGTGCCAGCAGCCCCGAGAGGGGACCTACCAACTATGGCTACACCTTC
>TRBV7-3|-|-|TRBJ2-3
CASSLGPGDTQYF
TGTGCCAGCAGCTTAGGGCCGGGAGATACGCAGTATTTT
>TRBV30|once|-|TRBJ1-5
CAWAGAGRNQPQHF
TGTGCCTGGGCCGGGGCAGGGCGCAATCAGCCCCAGCATTTT
>TRBV18|-|-|TRBJ1-1
CASSLHPGGSTEAFF
TGTGCCAGCTCCCTCCATCCGGGAGGGAGCACTGAAGCTTTCTTT
>TRBV28|-|-|TRBJ2-4
CASSLAGAKNIQYF
TGTGCCAGCAGTTTAGCAGGGGCCAAAAACATTCAGTACTTC
>TRBV2|-|TRBD2|TRBJ2-1
CASGEGEDYNEQFF
TGTGCCAGCGGGGAGGGAGAGGACTACAATGAGCAGTTCTTC
>TRBV18|-|-|TRBJ1-5
CASSRVDSYYSNQPQHF
TGTGCCAGCTCACGAGTGGACAGCTATTATAGCAATCAGCCCCAGCATTTT
>TRBV9|-|-|TRBJ1-5
CASSVEGADNQPQHF
TGTGCCAGCAGCGTAGAAGGGGCAGACAATCAGCCCCAGCATTTT
>TRBV29-1|-|TRBD1|TRBJ1-4
CSVHDRGFANEKLFF
TGCAGCGTCCACGACAGGGGGTTTGCTAATGAAAAACTGTTTTTT
>TRBV19|-|-|TRBJ2-5
CASSVSGQETQYF
TGTGCCAGTAGTGTCAGCGGGCAAGAGACCCAGTACTTC
>TRBV18|-|-|TRBJ2-7
CASSPERVTYEQYF
TGTGCCAGCTCGCCAGAGCGGGTTACGTACGAGCAGTACTTC
>TRBV28|-|-|TRBJ1-2
CASSPPPGTTGYGYTF
TGTGCCAGCAGTCCCCCCCCCGGGACAACGGGCTATGGCTACACCTTC
>TRBV19|once|-|TRBJ1-1
CASSQQNTEAFF
TGTGCCAGTAGTCAACAGAACACTGAAGCTTTCTTT
>TRBV11-3|-|-|TRBJ2-3
CASSLDRQPTDTQYF
TGTGCCAGCAGCTTAGATCGCCAGCCCACAGATACGCAGTATTTT
>TRBV2|-|TRBD1|TRBJ1-3
CASSVDRGTGNTIYF
TGTGCCAGCAGTGTAGACAGGGGTACTGGAAACACCATATATTTT
>TRBV11-2|-|-|TRBJ1-1
CASSFSADARNTEAFF
TGTGCCAGCAGCTTCTCAGCGGATGCCAGGAACACTGAAGCTTTCTTT
>TRBV5-5|-|-|TRBJ1-2
CASSLVTEGYGYTF
TGTGCCAGCAGCTTGGTGACAGAGGGGTATGGCTACACCTTC
>TRBV5-6|-|-|TRBJ2-1
CASSLVSENEQFF
TGTGCCAGCAGCTTGGTAAGTGAGAATGAGCAGTTCTTC
>TRBV14|-|-|TRBJ1-1
CASSHPGTRTEAFF
TGTGCCAGCAGCCACCCCGGGACGAGAACTGAAGCTTTCTTT
>TRBV7-8|once|-|TRBJ2-1
CASSLWGNEQFF
TGTGCCAGCAGCTTATGGGGCAATGAGCAGTTCTTC
>TRBV30|-|-|TRBJ1-3
CAWSVMGVSGNTIYF
TGTGCCTGGAGTGTAATGGGGGTCTCTGGAAACACCATATATTTT
>TRBV5-1|-|TRBD1|TRBJ1-4
CASSPSGTGHEKLFF
TGCGCCAGCAGCCCGTCCGGGACAGGACATGAAAAACTGTTTTTT
>TRBV13|-|TRBD2|TRBJ2-7
CASSLSGGGEQYF
TGTGCCAGCAGCTTAAGCGGGGGAGGCGAGCAGTACTTC
>TRBV5-4|few|-|TRBJ2-3
CASSLDRKGPYF
TGTGCCAGCAGCTTGGATCGGAAGGGTCCGTATTTT
>TRBV18|-|-|TRBJ2-2
CASSSSVPPTGELFF
TGTGCCAGCTCTTCTAGCGTTCCTCCCACCGGGGAGCTGTTTTTT
>TRBV7-9|-|TRBD1|TRBJ2-5
CASIGQGQETQYF
TGTGCCAGCATAGGACAGGGACAAGAGACCCAGTACTTC
>TRBV6-5|-|-|TRBJ2-7
CASSVPGLPYEQYF
TGTGCCAGCAGTGTGCCGGGACTCCCCTACGAGCAGTACTTC
>TRBV6-5|-|TRBD1|TRBJ1-1
CASSYWQGGKNTEAFF
TGTGCCAGCAGTTACTGGCAGGGGGGGAAGAACACTGAAGCTTTCTTT
>TRBV5-6|-|-|TRBJ1-6
CASSNREKNSPLHF
TGTGCCAGCAGTAACAGAGAGAAGAATTCACCCCTCCACTTT
>TRBV4-2|-|-|TRBJ1-6
CASSPNLRGTEDSPLHF
TGTGCCAGCAGCCCCAATTTAAGGGGGACTGAGGATTCACCCCTCCACTTT
>TRBV7-9|once|-|TRBJ2-3
CASSTRWGGSTDTQYF
TGTGCCAGCAGCACCAGATGGGGCGGCTCCACAGATACGCAGTATTTT